The 28 T cell receptor beta chains in this list originate from one sample, sequenced in a study of blood T cell repertoires in COVID-19. TCRdb's copy holds only in-frame clones and misses some; the assay was immunoSEQ multiplex PCR. Here the sample spans 150,000 to 200,000 clones, 85% being singletons. The sequenced material came from peripheral blood. The source is a human donor with acute or convalescent COVID-19. The donor label of this sample is uncertain.

This rearrangement joins TRBV5-1 to TRBJ2-5; D is unresolved. This CDR3 is built from 11 residues. Germline V gives CDR1 SGHRS, CDR2 YFSETQ. Trimming stripped 4 bases from V and 2 bases from J, with 3 bases between. Here the CDR3 DNA reads TGCGCCAGCAGCGCGCAAGAGACCCAGTACTTC. As protein: CASSAQETQYF.

This sequence joins TRBV5-1 and TRBJ2-1; D is perhaps TRBD2 (6 bases). The V gene lost 7 bases and the J gene lost 7 bases, with 18 bases spanning the gap. The length of the CDR3 is 14 residues. Germline-derived CDR1 and CDR2 are SGHRS and YFSETQ. The CDR3 coding sequence is TGCGCCAGCGGGGACTTGACACTATTAAATGAGCAGTTCTTC. It encodes CASGDLTLLNEQFF.

J is TRBJ1-2 and V is TRBV11-2, with TRBD1 matching 7 bases. CDR1 and CDR2 (germline): SGHAT, FQNNGV. The CDR3 runs 16 residues. V was clipped by 0 bases and J by 4 bases; unmatched bases: 8. The CDR3 loop reads CASSLDPEAGGYGYTF. The CDR3, as DNA: TGTGCCAGCAGCTTAGATCCGGAAGCAGGGGGCTATGGCTACACCTTC. Complete variable domain (other parts from reference TRBV11-2 and TRBJ1-2): EAGVAQSPRYKIIEKRQSVAFWCNPISGHATLYWYQQILGQGPKLLIQFQNNGVVDDSQLPKDRFSAERLKGVDSTLKIQPAKLEDSAVYLCASSLDPEAGGYGYTFGSGTRLTVV.

Worth noting for this clone: At one boundary the junction diverges from the germline segment, which might be a read error. J is TRBJ2-2 and V is TRBV9; tentative D call: TRBD2 (7 bases). CDR3 size: 14 residues. Germline V gives CDR1 SGDLS, CDR2 YYNGEE. CDR3 protein: CASSVPGGSGELFF. In DNA form, the CDR3 reads TGTGCCAGTAGCGTCCCGGGGGGCAGCGGGGAGCTGTTTTTT.

The sample holds a few counts of this clone. The chain has TRBV18 and TRBJ2-2; D is undetermined. CDR3 length: 15 amino acids. Germline lookup yields CDR1 KGHSH and CDR2 LQKENI. Trimming shortened V by 3 bases and J by 7 bases, and 15 bases separated the two germline ends. The CDR3 reads CASSPRSASGGELFF. As DNA, the CDR3 is TGTGCCAGCTCACCTCGCTCGGCCTCGGGCGGGGAGCTGTTTTTT.

This sequence joins TRBV2 and TRBJ2-2; perhaps TRBD1 as D (6 bases). V shed 4 bases and J shed 6 bases, with 15 bases lying between them. Germline-derived CDR1 and CDR2 are SNHLY and FYNNEI. There are 15 residues in the CDR3. The chain's CDR3 is CASSAGVGASGELFF. CDR3 coding DNA: TGTGCCAGCAGTGCTGGGGTGGGGGCGTCCGGGGAGCTGTTTTTT.

This rearrangement joins TRBV5-4 to TRBJ1-1; D uncertain. This CDR3 is built from 15 residues. Germline assignment: CDR1 SGHNT and CDR2 YYREEE (reference sequence). Trimming shortened V by 3 bases and J by 0 bases, and 12 bases separated the two germline ends. CDR3 nucleotide sequence: TGTGCCAGCAGCTCAGGTTACAGCATGAACACTGAAGCTTTCTTT. Amino acids: CASSSGYSMNTEAFF.

The chain combines TRBV27 with TRBJ1-6; possible D gene TRBD1, 6 bases. V gave up 5 bases and J gave up 5 bases, with 10 bases separating them. The germline gives CDR1 MNHEY, CDR2 SMNVEV (reference sequence). This CDR3 contains 14 residues. CDR3 nucleotides: TGTGCCAGCAGTCCAAGGACAGATAATTCACCCCTCCACTTT. Translation gives CASSPRTDNSPLHF.

The chain has TRBV7-2 and TRBJ2-3; tentatively, D is TRBD2 (5 bases). The V gene lost 5 bases and the J gene lost 6 bases, with 9 bases spanning the gap. Per germline, CDR1 SGHTA and CDR2 FQGNSA. This CDR3 region has 12 residues. CDR3 amino acids: CASSRGWDTQYF. CDR3 DNA sequence: TGTGCCAGCAGCCGAGGGTGGGATACGCAGTATTTT. The variable domain in full, completed from reference TRBV7-2 and TRBJ2-3, reads GAGVSQSPSNKVTEKGKDVELRCDPISGHTALYWYRQSLGQGLEFLIYFQGNSAPDKSGLPSDRFSAERTGGSVSTLTIQRTQQEDSAVYLCASSRGWDTQYFGPGTRLTVL.

The chain uses TRBV5-5 and TRBJ1-6; D perhaps matches TRBD1 (6 bases). Between the trimmed V and J ends, which lost 1 base and 7 bases, there was a span of 21 bases. Germline loops: CDR1 SGHKS, CDR2 YYEKEE (reference sequence). The CDR3 spans 18 residues. DNA of the CDR3: TGTGCCAGCAGCTTGATGTTCCGAGGGGGGGCGCGAAATTCACCCCTCCACTTT. Translation: CASSLMFRGGARNSPLHF.

The chain combines TRBV19 with TRBJ1-5; 9 bases fit TRBD1. Trimming at V came to 3 bases and at J to 6 bases, leaving 15 bases not matched to a gene. This CDR3 is 18 amino acids long. Germline CDR1 reads LNHDA; CDR2 reads SQIVND (reference sequence). CDR3 amino acids: CASSIGWGTGTRRQPQHF. CDR3 coding DNA: TGTGCCAGTAGTATCGGGTGGGGGACAGGGACCCGACGTCAGCCCCAGCATTTT.

This chain links TRBV9 with TRBJ2-5, with 8 bases lining up with TRBD1. Germline V lookup: CDR1 SGDLS, CDR2 YYNGEE. CDR3 length: 18 residues. V lost 0 bases to trimming and J lost 0 bases; unmatched junction nucleotides: 10. The CDR3 DNA reads TGTGCCAGCAGCGTAGGCGGGGACAGGCGGAGGTACCAAGAGACCCAGTACTTC. As protein: CASSVGGDRRRYQETQYF.

In regard to this clone: The same CDR3 arises from other DNA sequences in this sample as well. V is TRBV19 and J is TRBJ1-2; 8 bases are a match to TRBD1. V trimming: 3 bases; J trimming: 4 bases; junction bases outside the gene matches: 1. The germline V gene encodes CDR1 LNHDA and CDR2 SQIVND (reference sequence). The CDR3 sequence is 13 residues long. The CDR3 is CASSIGQGYGYTF. CDR3 DNA: TGTGCCAGTAGTATTGGACAGGGCTATGGCTACACCTTC.

This chain joins TRBV4-3 and TRBJ1-5; D remains ambiguous. With 0 bases removed from V and 0 bases from J, the gap between germline ends came to 12 bases. In germline, CDR1 is LGHNA, CDR2 YSLEER. CDR3 size: 17 residues. CDR3 DNA: TGCGCCAGCAGCCAAGATCTTGGAGGGCCTAGCAATCAGCCCCAGCATTTT. This gives the protein CASSQDLGGPSNQPQHF.

The chain couples TRBV2 to TRBJ1-2; D is perhaps TRBD1 (6 bases). CDR1 and CDR2 (germline): SNHLY, FYNNEI. Trimming pared 8 bases from V and 3 bases from J, leaving 16 bases between. The CDR3 is made up of 14 amino acids. Here the CDR3 DNA reads TGTGCCAGCCCCCGAACGGCAGGGGACTATGGCTACACCTTC. It translates to CASPRTAGDYGYTF.

The gene calls are TRBV29-1 and TRBJ1-2; 7 positions agree with TRBD1. This CDR3 has 15 amino acids. V shed 5 bases, J shed 7 bases, and the junction held 16 bases outside the gene matches. Germline CDR1 reads SQVTM; CDR2 reads ANQGSEA. For the CDR3, the DNA is TGCAGCGTTATCACCGTGTCTCGACAGGGTGGTGGCTACACCTTC. Amino acid sequence: CSVITVSRQGGGYTF.

This clone was counted a single time. This rearrangement joins TRBV7-9 to TRBJ1-1; D gene uncertain. Trimming shortened V by 2 bases and J by 5 bases, and 9 bases separated the two germline ends. CDR1 and CDR2 from the germline V gene are SEHNR and FQNEAQ (reference sequence). There are 13 residues in the CDR3. The chain's CDR3 is CASSLQRGTEAFF. The CDR3 coding sequence is TGTGCCAGCAGCTTACAGCGGGGAACTGAAGCTTTCTTT.

The chain carries TRBV13 and TRBJ2-3; 7 bases match TRBD2. This CDR3 region has 15 residues. The V segment lost 5 bases and the J segment 1 base; nucleotides outside the gene matches: 6. Germline-derived CDR1 and CDR2 are PRHDT and FYEKMQ (reference sequence). DNA of the CDR3: TGTGCCAGCAGCCTCCTAACTAGCGGCACAGATACGCAGTATTTT. Translation gives CASSLLTSGTDTQYF.

J is TRBJ1-1 and V is TRBV10-3, with TRBD1 matching over 7 bases. The V and J ends lost 0 bases and 6 bases, in that order; junction bases with no gene match: 10. Germline assignment: CDR1 ENHRY and CDR2 SYGVKD. The CDR3 is 16 amino acids. CDR3 residues: CAISESVQTGFAEAFF. The CDR3 DNA is TGTGCCATCAGTGAGTCGGTCCAGACAGGGTTCGCTGAAGCTTTCTTT.

The CDR3 protein is CASSSTGAAQYGYTF. The CDR3 bases are TGTGCCAGCAGTTCGACAGGGGCCGCCCAATATGGCTACACCTTC. The rearrangement links TRBV27 to TRBJ1-2; 8 bases line up with TRBD1. With V trimmed by 4 bases and J by 5 bases, 9 bases remained unmatched. The CDR3 extends over 15 amino acids. In germline, CDR1 is MNHEY, CDR2 SMNVEV (reference sequence).

The chain combines TRBV10-3 with TRBJ2-7, with D perhaps TRBD2 (6 bases). Trimming took off 6 bases at V and 7 bases at J, with 19 bases between the two ends. This CDR3 region has 14 residues. The germline gives CDR1 ENHRY, CDR2 SYGVKD. The CDR3 coding sequence is TGTGCCATCAGCCAGGACGGAGGGTTTATGGAGCAGTACTTC. It is translated as CAISQDGGFMEQYF.

This clone was seen only once. This chain uses TRBV5-6 with TRBJ1-1; D unresolved. In germline, CDR1 is SGHDT, CDR2 YYEEEE. This CDR3 comprises 13 residues. Between the trimmed V and J ends, which lost 2 bases and 6 bases, there was a span of 11 bases. In DNA form, the CDR3 reads TGTGCCAGCAGCTTACGAGGGAGGGCTGAAGCTTTCTTT. Translated: CASSLRGRAEAFF.

The J gene is TRBJ1-1, the V gene TRBV5-4; 8 nucleotides match TRBD1. Germline V gene sequence: CDR1 SGHNT, CDR2 YYREEE (reference sequence). Losses at the gene ends were 4 bases for V and 0 bases for J; bases not matched to a gene: 2. The CDR3 totals 14 residues. In DNA, the CDR3 is TGTGCCAGCAGCAGGGACAGGCTGAACACTGAAGCTTTCTTT. Its translation: CASSRDRLNTEAFF.

The chain uses TRBV5-4 and TRBJ2-1, with D possibly being TRBD2 (6 bases). Trimming left V 2 bases short and J 7 bases short, with 16 bases between. Germline lookup yields CDR1 SGHNT and CDR2 YYREEE (reference sequence). The length of the CDR3 is 15 residues. The CDR3 DNA follows: TGTGCCAGCAGCTTACCGGGAGCGAGCGGGAATGAGCAGTTCTTC. It codes for CASSLPGASGNEQFF.

Comment on this clone: This CDR3 is also generated by other DNA sequences in the sample. This rearrangement joins TRBV14 to TRBJ2-7; D perhaps matches TRBD1 (6 bases). Germline loops: CDR1 SGHDN, CDR2 FVKESK. This CDR3 contains 13 residues. V lost 6 bases to trimming and J lost 4 bases, with 13 bases between them. CDR3: CASRSTGRYEQYF. Here the CDR3 DNA reads TGTGCCAGCAGATCGACAGGCAGATACGAGCAGTACTTC.

The chain combines TRBV5-6 with TRBJ1-1; D unresolved. V gave up 5 bases and J gave up 3 bases, with 11 bases separating them. The germline gives CDR1 SGHDT, CDR2 YYEEEE. This CDR3 spans 13 amino acids. The CDR3 nucleotides read TGTGCCAGCAGACCCCGAGGGTACACTGAAGCTTTCTTT. It yields the protein CASRPRGYTEAFF.

The chain links TRBV2 to TRBJ2-5, with TRBD1 matching over 7 bases. Germline CDR1 is SNHLY and CDR2 is FYNNEI. V trimming: 5 bases; J trimming: 4 bases; junction bases outside the gene matches: 7. The CDR3 totals 14 residues. The CDR3 bases are TGTGCCAGCAGTAAGACAGGGATTAGAGAGACCCAGTACTTC. Translated, it gives CASSKTGIRETQYF.

The rearrangement uses TRBV6-5 and TRBJ1-1; tentative D call: TRBD1 (5 bases). Germline CDR1 reads MNHEY; CDR2 reads SVGAGI. The CDR3 has 12 amino acids. V was clipped by 5 bases and J by 10 bases, with 14 bases between them. As DNA, the CDR3 is TGTGCCAGCAGTCCCAGTCCGGGACTAGCTTTCTTT. Translation: CASSPSPGLAFF.